This T cell receptor (beta chain) is drawn from a study of blood T cell repertoires in COVID-19 (dated by TCRdb to about 2020). For the wider study: The collaborator samples originated in the United States, Italy and Spain and spanned the acute and convalescent phases of COVID-19. The prospective study material was composed of cDNA or gDNA derived from T cells, B-cell-depleted T cells, or PBMCs. The dataset comprised deeply sampled blood TCRbeta repertoires from subjects exposed to, actively infected with, or recovered from COVID-19. The repertoires were released in a freely available public database meant as a resource for research on the immune response to SARS-CoV-2. The samples were drawn from the first 160 participants of the ongoing ImmuneRACE study and from more than 1,000 subjects provided by 6 global collaborators. Sample metadata almost always included a de-identified subject ID, COVID-19 status, age in years and sex. Where HLA class I and class II types were available, the types were taken from metadata supplied by the sample provider, not from assay-based typing. Broad study findings and their caveats: How much clinical and demographic metadata was included differed by source and by participant, and the metadata was provided uncurated.

TCRbeta CDR3 regions were amplified from genomic DNA using the immunoSEQ Assay, a bias-controlled multiplex PCR. Regarding the original processing steps: The number of nucleated cells in each sample was estimated from the amplification of reference gene primers within the assay. Sequence reads were collapsed and filtered to measure the absolute abundance of every unique TCRbeta CDR3 rearrangement. For each sample, productive Simpson clonality was calculated as the square root of Simpson's diversity index over productive rearrangements. TCRdb re-hosts the immuneACCESS table, in-frame sequences only. Its copies lack some clones; in the studies checked, an unresolved V gene accounts for under half of them, and the cause for the rest is not known. Clone size and V and J calls were adopted from that table, with D and trimming inferred from the DNA. The sample table contains 110,000 or so clones; only one count was recorded for 75% to 90% of them. In total, the top ten clones hold under 6% of the sample.

Regarding this clone: Its antigen remains unidentified. No much larger clone exists at a distance of one base, and base qualities are not known.

Collaborating institutions collected whole blood in K2EDTA tubes following their own protocols. For TCRbeta analysis, collaborators shipped samples in one of three forms: frozen whole blood, isolated PBMCs, or DNA extracted from either of those sample types. As encoded in the germline V gene, CDR1 is MGHDK while CDR2 is SYGVNS. The CDR3 measures 13 amino acids from cysteine to phenylalanine. Just the 39-base CDR3 DNA is kept, in frame starting at base 1. Trimming takes 4 bases off V and 4 bases off J; junction bases not matched to a gene: 3. The rearranged chain carries TRBV25-1 and TRBJ2-5, and 7 junctional nucleotides match TRBD1. The receptor was derived from a woman between 45 and 65 years old with acute or convalescent COVID-19. Source material: peripheral blood. The CDR3 protein sequence reads: CASSGTGVETQYF. In nucleotide form, the sequence is TGTGCCAGCAGTGGTACAGGGGTAGAGACCCAGTACTTC.